The rows below give T cell receptor beta chains drawn from one sample of a study of T cells in localized non-small cell lung cancer. Sequencing used immunoSEQ multiplex PCR; TCRdb keeps in-frame clones, though not all of them. This table holds about 40,000 clones, 85% to 90% found once. The material sequenced was peripheral blood, taken before any cancer treatment. The receptors were sampled from a man aged 18 to 50 with stage I lung adenocarcinoma. CDR3s include the opening cysteine and the closing phenylalanine or tryptophan.

TRBV5-1	TRBJ2-3	CASSLGAVNILPDTQYF
TRBV27	TRBJ2-7	CASSIGTSGTYEQYF
TRBV4-3	TRBJ1-2	CASSQEGQGTYGYTF
TRBV5-8	TRBJ1-5	CASSLDGGLRMSGQPQHF
TRBV4-3	TRBJ1-1	CASSQDGDPLNTEAFF
TRBV27	TRBJ2-3	CASSAGLAGTDTQYF
TRBV6-5	TRBJ1-2	CASSRSGGNYGYTF
TRBV5-1	TRBJ2-6	CASSLSGGGGANVLTF
TRBV5-6	TRBJ2-3	CASSPGDRTDTQYF
TRBV7-9	TRBJ1-1	CASSPQGSTEAFF
TRBV5-1	TRBJ2-7	CASSPGTSRTYEQYF